The clone carrying this TCR beta chain was counted once. This specimen comes from a study of blood T cell repertoires in COVID-19. Across the study: The United States, Italy and Spain were the sources of the acute and convalescent COVID-19 samples. In each case, the material was cDNA or gDNA derived from T cells, B-cell-depleted T cells, or PBMCs.

Per the original methods: Researchers report that nucleated cell counts were estimated from reference gene primer amplification. Here immunoSEQ multiplex PCR was the method, and the copy in TCRdb shows in-frame clones only, minus some. Clone size and the V and J calls come from that table; the DNA yielded D and trimming. The sample carries under 250,000 clones, 65% to 90% recorded once. The CDR3 runs to 15 residues. V gave up 2 bases and J gave up 0 bases, with 5 bases separating them. Germline CDR1 KGHSH, CDR2 LQKENI. This sequence originates from a man over 45 with active or convalescent COVID-19. The rearrangement links TRBV18 to TRBJ1-6; D gene ambiguous. The sequenced material came from peripheral blood. The CDR3 sequence is CASSPGSSYNSPLHF. In DNA form, the CDR3 reads TGTGCCAGCTCACCAGGGAGCTCCTATAATTCACCCCTCCACTTT.